The source of this TCR beta chain is a study of CD8 T cells in Susac syndrome. RNA was extracted with the RNeasy kit, and a quantity of roughly 0.45 to 1 ug was reverse transcribed using random hexamers. Multiplex PCR with immunoSEQ amplified the TCR beta CDR3 across 54 Vbeta and 13 Jbeta. MiXCR was run by TCRdb on the immunoSEQ multiplex PCR reads, yielding one entry per CDR3 protein. The data contain about 150,000 distinct CDR3 sequences, nearly 97% of them singletons. Each multiple sclerosis control was a treatment-naive patient with relapsing-remitting disease that was either stable or active. Sample: CD8+ T cells from PBMCs. The TCR was taken from a human donor with multiple sclerosis.

In nucleotides, the CDR3 is TGTGCCAGCAGGCCCGGAATGTTCTACGAGCAGTACTTC. Amino acid sequence: CASRPGMFYEQYF. The genes are TRBV27 and TRBJ2-7; D gene unclear. Germline CDR1 reads MNHEY; CDR2 reads SMNVEV (reference sequence). The CDR3 consists of 13 residues. Trimming cost V 6 bases and J 3 bases, with 12 bases left between them.